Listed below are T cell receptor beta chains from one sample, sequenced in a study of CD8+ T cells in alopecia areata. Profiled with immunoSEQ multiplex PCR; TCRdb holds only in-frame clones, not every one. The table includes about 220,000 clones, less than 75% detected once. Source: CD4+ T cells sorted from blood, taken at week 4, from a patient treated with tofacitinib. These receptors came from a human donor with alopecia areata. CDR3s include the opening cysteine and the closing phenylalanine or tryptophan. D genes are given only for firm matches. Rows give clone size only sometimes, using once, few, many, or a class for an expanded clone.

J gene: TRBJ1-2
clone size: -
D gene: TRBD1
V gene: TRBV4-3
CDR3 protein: CASSQERDSLYGYTF
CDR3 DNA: TGCGCCAGCAGCCAAGAAAGGGACAGTCTTTATGGCTACACCTTC

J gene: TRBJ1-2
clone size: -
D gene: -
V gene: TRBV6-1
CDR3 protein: CASSEEGYTF
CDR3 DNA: TGTGCCAGCAGTGAAGAGGGCTACACCTTC

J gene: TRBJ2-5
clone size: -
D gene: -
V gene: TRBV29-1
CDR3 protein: CSVEVGRVQETQYF
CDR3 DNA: TGCAGCGTTGAAGTAGGGCGGGTACAAGAGACCCAGTACTTC

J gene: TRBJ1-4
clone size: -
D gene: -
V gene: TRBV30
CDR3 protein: CAWSGSQTAYSTNEKLFF
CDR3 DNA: TGTGCCTGGAGTGGTTCTCAGACAGCCTACTCAACTAATGAAAAACTGTTTTTT

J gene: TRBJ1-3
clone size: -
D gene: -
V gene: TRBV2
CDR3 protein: CASNGHSGNTIYF
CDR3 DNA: TGTGCCAGCAATGGGCACTCTGGAAACACCATATATTTT

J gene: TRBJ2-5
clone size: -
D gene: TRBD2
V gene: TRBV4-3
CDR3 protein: CASSQDGRGETQYF
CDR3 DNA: TGCGCCAGCAGCCAAGATGGGAGGGGAGAGACCCAGTACTTC

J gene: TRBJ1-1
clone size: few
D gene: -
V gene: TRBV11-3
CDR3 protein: CASSFIGGMNTEAFF
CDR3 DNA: TGTGCCAGCAGCTTTATAGGAGGCATGAACACTGAAGCTTTCTTT

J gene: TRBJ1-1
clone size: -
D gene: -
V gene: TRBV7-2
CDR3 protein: CASSLDFTLVNTEAFF
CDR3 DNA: TGTGCCAGCAGCTTAGACTTTACCCTCGTGAACACTGAAGCTTTCTTT

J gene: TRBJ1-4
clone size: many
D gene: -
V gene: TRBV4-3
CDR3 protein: CASSQEGPMEVNEKLFF
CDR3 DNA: TGCGCCAGCAGCCAAGAGGGGCCCATGGAGGTTAATGAAAAACTGTTTTTT

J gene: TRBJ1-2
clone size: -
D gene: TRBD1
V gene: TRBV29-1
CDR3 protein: CSVEPQGVRGYTF
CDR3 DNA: TGCAGCGTTGAACCACAGGGGGTCCGTGGCTACACCTTC

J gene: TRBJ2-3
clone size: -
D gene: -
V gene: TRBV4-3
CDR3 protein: CASADLTDTQYF
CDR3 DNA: TGCGCCTCGGCAGACCTCACAGATACGCAGTATTTT

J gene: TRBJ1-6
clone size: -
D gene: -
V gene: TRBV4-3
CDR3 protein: CASSPVAGSYNSPLHF
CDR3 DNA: TGCGCCAGCAGCCCCGTTGCGGGCTCCTATAATTCACCCCTCCACTTT

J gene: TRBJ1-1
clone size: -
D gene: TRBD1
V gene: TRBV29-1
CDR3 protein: CSAGTGDTEAFF
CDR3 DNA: TGCAGCGCCGGGACAGGGGACACTGAAGCTTTCTTT

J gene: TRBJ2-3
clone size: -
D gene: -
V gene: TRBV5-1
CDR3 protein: CASSLEGKNADTQYF
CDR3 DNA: TGCGCCAGCAGCTTGGAGGGAAAGAACGCAGATACGCAGTATTTT

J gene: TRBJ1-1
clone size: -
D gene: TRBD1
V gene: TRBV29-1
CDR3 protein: CSVERQGKAEAFF
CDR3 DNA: TGCAGCGTTGAGAGACAGGGGAAGGCTGAAGCTTTCTTT

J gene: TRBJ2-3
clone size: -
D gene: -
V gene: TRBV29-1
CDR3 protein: CSVARGQGDTQYF
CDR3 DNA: TGCAGCGTGGCCCGGGGACAAGGGGATACGCAGTATTTT

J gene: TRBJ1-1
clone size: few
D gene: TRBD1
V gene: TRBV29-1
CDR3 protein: CSVGQGREKAFF
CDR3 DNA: TGCAGCGTGGGACAGGGTAGGGAGAAAGCTTTCTTT

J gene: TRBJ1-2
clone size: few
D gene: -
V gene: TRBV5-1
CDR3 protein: CASSLGPPRGGYTF
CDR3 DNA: TGCGCCAGCAGCTTGGGACCGCCAAGAGGTGGCTACACCTTC

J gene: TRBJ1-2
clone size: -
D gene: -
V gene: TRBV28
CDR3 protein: CASSYDGYTF
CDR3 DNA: TGTGCCAGCAGTTATGATGGCTACACCTTC

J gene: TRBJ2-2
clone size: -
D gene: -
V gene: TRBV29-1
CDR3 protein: CSVGEGRWTGELFF
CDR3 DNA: TGCAGCGTTGGAGAGGGCAGATGGACCGGGGAGCTGTTTTTT

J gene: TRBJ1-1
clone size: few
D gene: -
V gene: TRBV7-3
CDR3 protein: CASSLSENTEAFF
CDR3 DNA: TGTGCCAGCAGCTTATCTGAGAACACTGAAGCTTTCTTT

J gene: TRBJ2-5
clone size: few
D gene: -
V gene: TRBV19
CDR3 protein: CASSISRQETQYF
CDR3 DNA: TGTGCCAGTAGTATCTCCAGGCAAGAGACCCAGTACTTC